A selection of T cell receptor beta chains follows, all from one sample in a study of blood T cell repertoires in COVID-19. TCRdb's table, derived via immunoSEQ multiplex PCR, lists solely in-frame clones and lacks some. The data show around 150,000 clones, approximately 90% seen once. Material for sequencing was peripheral blood. These receptors were collected from an older woman with active COVID-19. The CDR3 runs from the conserved cysteine through the conserved F or W. The D gene is left open where the match is weak. Only some rows state a clone size, as once, few, many or a class for expanded clones.

J gene: TRBJ2-1
D gene: -
clone size: once
V gene: TRBV4-2
CDR3 protein: CASSQGGRHNEQFF
CDR3 DNA: TGTGCCAGCAGCCAAGGGGGGCGCCACAATGAGCAGTTCTTC

J gene: TRBJ1-1
D gene: TRBD1
clone size: -
V gene: TRBV27
CDR3 protein: CASSPWRQGMNTEAFF
CDR3 DNA: TGTGCCAGCAGCCCCTGGAGACAGGGCATGAACACTGAAGCTTTCTTT

J gene: TRBJ1-5
D gene: -
clone size: -
V gene: TRBV27
CDR3 protein: CASSLFSSEINQPQHF
CDR3 DNA: TGTGCCAGCAGTTTATTCAGCTCGGAGATCAATCAGCCCCAGCATTTT

J gene: TRBJ1-2
D gene: -
clone size: -
V gene: TRBV11-2
CDR3 protein: CASSLEFGANYGYTF
CDR3 DNA: TGTGCCAGCAGCTTAGAATTTGGAGCTAACTATGGCTACACCTTC

J gene: TRBJ2-1
D gene: TRBD2
clone size: -
V gene: TRBV28
CDR3 protein: CASSLVGGTSYNEQFF
CDR3 DNA: TGTGCCAGCAGTTTAGTAGGAGGGACTAGCTACAATGAGCAGTTCTTC

J gene: TRBJ2-1
D gene: -
clone size: -
V gene: TRBV11-2
CDR3 protein: CASSLGWGAYNEQFF
CDR3 DNA: TGTGCCAGCAGCTTAGGCTGGGGGGCCTACAATGAGCAGTTCTTC

J gene: TRBJ1-1
D gene: TRBD1
clone size: -
V gene: TRBV5-6
CDR3 protein: CASSFTGVRYTEAFF
CDR3 DNA: TGTGCCAGCAGCTTTACAGGGGTCAGGTATACTGAAGCTTTCTTT

J gene: TRBJ2-5
D gene: -
clone size: -
V gene: TRBV5-4
CDR3 protein: CASSLGLAETQYF
CDR3 DNA: TGTGCCAGCAGCTTGGGACTTGCAGAGACCCAGTACTTC

J gene: TRBJ2-3
D gene: -
clone size: -
V gene: TRBV4-2
CDR3 protein: CASSQVDSDTQYF
CDR3 DNA: TGTGCCAGCAGCCAAGTCGACTCCGATACGCAGTATTTT

J gene: TRBJ2-5
D gene: TRBD1
clone size: once
V gene: TRBV13
CDR3 protein: CASSLDRGGETQYF
CDR3 DNA: TGTGCCAGCAGCCTGGACAGGGGAGGGGAGACCCAGTACTTC

J gene: TRBJ1-1
D gene: -
clone size: -
V gene: TRBV6-5
CDR3 protein: CASRQGNTEAFF
CDR3 DNA: TGTGCCAGCAGACAGGGGAACACTGAAGCTTTCTTT

J gene: TRBJ2-1
D gene: TRBD2
clone size: -
V gene: TRBV28
CDR3 protein: CASSSHTSGHQFF
CDR3 DNA: TGTGCCAGCAGTTCCCATACTAGCGGGCATCAGTTCTTC

J gene: TRBJ2-3
D gene: -
clone size: -
V gene: TRBV18
CDR3 protein: CASSRGPSDTQYF
CDR3 DNA: TGTGCCAGCTCACGGGGCCCTTCAGATACGCAGTATTTT

J gene: TRBJ1-6
D gene: -
clone size: -
V gene: TRBV28
CDR3 protein: CASIGGAESSYNSPLHF
CDR3 DNA: TGTGCCAGCATCGGGGGGGCGGAGAGCTCCTATAATTCACCCCTCCACTTT

J gene: TRBJ2-3
D gene: -
clone size: -
V gene: TRBV4-2
CDR3 protein: CASSQGLGRGGADTQYF
CDR3 DNA: TGTGCCAGCAGCCAAGGGTTAGGCAGGGGTGGGGCAGATACGCAGTATTTT

J gene: TRBJ1-3
D gene: TRBD1
clone size: -
V gene: TRBV11-2
CDR3 protein: CASSFRIQGDGNTIYF
CDR3 DNA: TGTGCCAGCAGCTTCAGAATTCAGGGGGACGGAAACACCATATATTTT

J gene: TRBJ1-1
D gene: TRBD1
clone size: -
V gene: TRBV15
CDR3 protein: CATSRGGTVPEAFF
CDR3 DNA: TGTGCCACCAGCAGAGGGGGGACAGTTCCTGAAGCTTTCTTT

J gene: TRBJ1-2
D gene: -
clone size: -
V gene: TRBV6-2/TRBV6-3
CDR3 protein: CASSYWQGKYYGYTF
CDR3 DNA: TGTGCCAGCAGTTACTGGCAGGGCAAGTACTATGGCTACACCTTC

J gene: TRBJ1-1
D gene: TRBD1
clone size: few
V gene: TRBV5-1
CDR3 protein: CASSLKGQGASEAFF
CDR3 DNA: TGCGCCAGCAGCTTGAAGGGACAGGGGGCGTCTGAAGCTTTCTTT

J gene: TRBJ1-6
D gene: TRBD1
clone size: -
V gene: TRBV9
CDR3 protein: CASSVSTGVNSPLHF
CDR3 DNA: TGTGCCAGCAGCGTATCTACAGGGGTTAATTCACCCCTCCACTTT

J gene: TRBJ2-5
D gene: -
clone size: -
V gene: TRBV3-1/TRBV3-2
CDR3 protein: CASRNSGQETQYF
CDR3 DNA: TGTGCCAGCAGAAATAGCGGACAAGAGACCCAGTACTTC

J gene: TRBJ2-1
D gene: -
clone size: -
V gene: TRBV24-1
CDR3 protein: CATSDYSYNEQFF
CDR3 DNA: TGTGCCACCAGTGACTACAGTTACAATGAGCAGTTCTTC

J gene: TRBJ2-1
D gene: TRBD1
clone size: -
V gene: TRBV28
CDR3 protein: CASSPIPGQDYNEQFF
CDR3 DNA: TGTGCCAGCAGTCCCATTCCGGGACAGGACTACAATGAGCAGTTCTTC

J gene: TRBJ2-2
D gene: TRBD2
clone size: -
V gene: TRBV3-1/TRBV3-2
CDR3 protein: CASRLAGAGELFF
CDR3 DNA: TGTGCCAGCAGACTAGCGGGAGCCGGGGAGCTGTTTTTT

J gene: TRBJ2-1
D gene: TRBD2
clone size: -
V gene: TRBV10-3
CDR3 protein: CAISELAGGGNEQFF
CDR3 DNA: TGTGCCATCAGTGAGCTAGCGGGAGGGGGCAATGAGCAGTTCTTC

J gene: TRBJ2-7
D gene: -
clone size: -
V gene: TRBV7-7
CDR3 protein: CASSLSGSYEQYF
CDR3 DNA: TGTGCTAGCAGCCTATCGGGCTCCTACGAGCAGTACTTC

J gene: TRBJ2-3
D gene: TRBD1
clone size: -
V gene: TRBV7-7
CDR3 protein: CASSKGQGPTDTQYF
CDR3 DNA: TGTGCTAGCAGCAAGGGACAGGGGCCCACAGATACGCAGTATTTT

J gene: TRBJ1-6
D gene: -
clone size: -
V gene: TRBV30
CDR3 protein: CAWRVGGASYNSPLHF
CDR3 DNA: TGTGCCTGGAGGGTGGGGGGGGCCTCCTATAATTCACCCCTCCACTTT

J gene: TRBJ1-5
D gene: TRBD1
clone size: -
V gene: TRBV28
CDR3 protein: CASNHQDRGGQPQHF
CDR3 DNA: TGTGCCAGCAACCATCAAGACAGGGGAGGCCAGCCCCAGCATTTT

J gene: TRBJ1-2
D gene: TRBD1
clone size: -
V gene: TRBV7-6
CDR3 protein: CASSPGTGPSYGYTF
CDR3 DNA: TGTGCCAGCAGCCCCGGGACAGGGCCCTCCTATGGCTACACCTTC

J gene: TRBJ1-6
D gene: -
clone size: -
V gene: TRBV28
CDR3 protein: CASSPGGSSYNSPLHF
CDR3 DNA: TGTGCCAGCAGCCCCGGCGGGAGCTCCTATAATTCACCCCTCCACTTT

J gene: TRBJ2-1
D gene: -
clone size: -
V gene: TRBV9
CDR3 protein: CASSDSGSSYNEQFF
CDR3 DNA: TGTGCCAGCAGCGACAGCGGAAGCTCCTACAATGAGCAGTTCTTC

J gene: TRBJ2-7
D gene: TRBD1
clone size: -
V gene: TRBV2
CDR3 protein: CASMRVGDRGYEQYF
CDR3 DNA: TGTGCCAGCATGAGGGTCGGGGACAGGGGATACGAGCAGTACTTC

J gene: TRBJ2-1
D gene: -
clone size: -
V gene: TRBV7-9
CDR3 protein: CASTASYPSPGVVMGHNEQFF
CDR3 DNA: TGTGCCAGCACCGCTTCTTACCCCTCTCCCGGGGTTGTAATGGGTCACAATGAGCAGTTCTTC

J gene: TRBJ1-4
D gene: -
clone size: -
V gene: TRBV7-3
CDR3 protein: CASSLTGRLNEKLFF
CDR3 DNA: TGTGCCAGCAGCTTAACAGGCAGGCTTAATGAAAAACTGTTTTTT

J gene: TRBJ2-1
D gene: -
clone size: -
V gene: TRBV10-1
CDR3 protein: CASSESGRRGWQFF
CDR3 DNA: TGCGCCAGCAGTGAGTCGGGGCGGCGGGGTTGGCAGTTCTTC